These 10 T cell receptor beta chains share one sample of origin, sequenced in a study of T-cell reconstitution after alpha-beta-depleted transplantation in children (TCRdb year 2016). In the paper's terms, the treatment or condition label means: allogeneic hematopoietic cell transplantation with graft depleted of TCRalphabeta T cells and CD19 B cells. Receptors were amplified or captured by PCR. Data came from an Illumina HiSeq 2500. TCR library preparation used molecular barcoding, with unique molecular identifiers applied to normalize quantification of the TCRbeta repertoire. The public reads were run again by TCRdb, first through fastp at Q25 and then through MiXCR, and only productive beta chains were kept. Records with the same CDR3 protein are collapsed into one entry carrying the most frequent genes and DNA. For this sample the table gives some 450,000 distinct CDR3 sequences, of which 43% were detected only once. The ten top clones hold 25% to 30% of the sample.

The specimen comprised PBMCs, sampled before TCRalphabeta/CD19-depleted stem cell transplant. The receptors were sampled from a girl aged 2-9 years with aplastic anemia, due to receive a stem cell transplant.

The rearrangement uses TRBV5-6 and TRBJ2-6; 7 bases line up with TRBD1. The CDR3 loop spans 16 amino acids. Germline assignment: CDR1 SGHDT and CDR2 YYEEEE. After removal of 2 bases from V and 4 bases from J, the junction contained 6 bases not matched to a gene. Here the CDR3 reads CASSFLTGTGANVLTF. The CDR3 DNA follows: TGTGCCAGCAGCTTCCTGACAGGGACCGGGGCCAACGTCCTGACTTTC.

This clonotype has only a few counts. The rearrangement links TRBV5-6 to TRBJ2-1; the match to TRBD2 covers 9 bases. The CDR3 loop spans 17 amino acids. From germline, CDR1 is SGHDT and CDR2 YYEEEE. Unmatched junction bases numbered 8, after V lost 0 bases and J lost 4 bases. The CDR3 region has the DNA TGTGCCAGCAGCTTGGTGGCTAGCGGGATCCTGTACAATGAGCAGTTCTTC. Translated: CASSLVASGILYNEQFF.

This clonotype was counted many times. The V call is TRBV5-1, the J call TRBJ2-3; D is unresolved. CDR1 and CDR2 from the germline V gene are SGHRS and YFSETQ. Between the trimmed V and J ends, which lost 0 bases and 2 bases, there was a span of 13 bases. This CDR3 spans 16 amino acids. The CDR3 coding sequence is TGCGCCAGCAGCTTGGGCCGGCGGCGGAACACAGATACGCAGTATTTT. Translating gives CASSLGRRRNTDTQYF.

CDR3 in amino acids: CASSLHPGRTGNTIYF. DNA for the CDR3: TGTGCCAGCAGCTTACACCCGGGACGGACTGGAAACACCATATATTTT. The V gene is TRBV7-6, the J gene TRBJ1-3, with D possibly matching TRBD1 (5 bases). Trimming stripped 2 bases from V and 2 bases from J, with 13 bases between. The CDR3 covers 16 residues. The V gene's germline CDR1 is SGHVS and CDR2 FNYEAQ.

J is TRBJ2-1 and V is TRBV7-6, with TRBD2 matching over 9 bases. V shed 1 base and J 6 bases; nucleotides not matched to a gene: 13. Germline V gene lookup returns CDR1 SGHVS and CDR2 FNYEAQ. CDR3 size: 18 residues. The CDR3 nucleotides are TGTGCCAGCAGCTTAGAATCCCCAATAGCGGGGGTCCCCAATGAGCAGTTCTTC. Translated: CASSLESPIAGVPNEQFF.

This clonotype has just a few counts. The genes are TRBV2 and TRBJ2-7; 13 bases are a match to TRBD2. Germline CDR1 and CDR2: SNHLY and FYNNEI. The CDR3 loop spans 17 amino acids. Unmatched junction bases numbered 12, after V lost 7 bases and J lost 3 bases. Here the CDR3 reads CASIGTTSGRVYYEQYF. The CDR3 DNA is TGTGCCAGCATCGGGACAACTAGCGGGAGGGTATACTACGAGCAGTACTTC.

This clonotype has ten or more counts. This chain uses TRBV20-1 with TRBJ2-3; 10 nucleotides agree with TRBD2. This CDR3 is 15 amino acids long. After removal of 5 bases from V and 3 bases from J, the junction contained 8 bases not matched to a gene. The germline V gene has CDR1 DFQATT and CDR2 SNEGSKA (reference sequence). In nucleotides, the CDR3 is TGCAGTGCTCTGGTAGGGACTAGCGCGACAGATACGCAGTATTTT. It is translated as CSALVGTSATDTQYF.

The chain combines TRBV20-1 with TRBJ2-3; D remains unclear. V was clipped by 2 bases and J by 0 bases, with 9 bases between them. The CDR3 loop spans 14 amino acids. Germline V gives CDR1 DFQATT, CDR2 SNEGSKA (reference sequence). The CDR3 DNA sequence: TGCAGTGCTAGATCCGTAGCTAGCACAGATACGCAGTATTTT. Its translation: CSARSVASTDTQYF.

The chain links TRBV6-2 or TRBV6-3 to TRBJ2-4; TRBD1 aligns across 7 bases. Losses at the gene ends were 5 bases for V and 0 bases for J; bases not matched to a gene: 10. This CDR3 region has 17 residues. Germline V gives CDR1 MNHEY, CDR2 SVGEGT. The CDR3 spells CASSTIPGQLAKNIQYF. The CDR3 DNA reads TGTGCCAGCAGTACGATACCGGGACAGCTAGCCAAAAACATTCAGTACTTC.

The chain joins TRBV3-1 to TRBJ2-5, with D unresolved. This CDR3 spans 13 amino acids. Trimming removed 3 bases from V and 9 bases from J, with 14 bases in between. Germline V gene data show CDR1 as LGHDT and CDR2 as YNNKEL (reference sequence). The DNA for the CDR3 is TGTGCCAGCAGCCATGAGTTGAGGACGGCCCAGTACTTC. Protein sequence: CASSHELRTAQYF.